The TCR beta chain under discussion was sequenced for a study of T cells after yellow fever vaccination. TCRdb itself ran the 5' RACE reads through MiXCR, one entry per CDR3 protein. The repertoire has about 580,000 distinct CDR3 sequences, about 15% of them found once; the top ten carry approximately 15%. This CDR3 is built from 14 residues. V shed 3 bases and J 7 bases; nucleotides not matched to a gene: 6. Study-level points and caveats: It was a weaker secondary response, yet one that peaked faster, at day 5 versus 15.

About this clonotype: The antigen remains unidentified.

The TCR comes from a young man who received the YFV17D yellow fever vaccine. The chain has TRBV12-3 or TRBV12-4 and TRBJ2-5, with 9 bases lining up with TRBD2. Material: PBMCs, obtained 5 days after the first yellow fever vaccination. As DNA, the CDR3 is TGTGCCAGCAGTTTCCCTCTGACTAGCGGGACCCAGTACTTC. Amino acid sequence: CASSFPLTSGTQYF.